These 19 T cell receptor beta chains originate from one sample sequenced in a study of blood T cell repertoires in COVID-19. TCRdb's table, derived via immunoSEQ multiplex PCR, lists solely in-frame clones and lacks some. This table holds over 90,000 clones, around 80% found once. Material: peripheral blood. The receptors were sampled from a man over 45 with active or convalescent COVID-19.

The V and J genes are TRBV6-2 or TRBV6-3 and TRBJ1-2; 8 positions agree with TRBD1. V shed 6 bases, J shed 5 bases, and the junction held 14 bases outside the gene matches. CDR1 is MNHEY and CDR2 is SVGEGT in the germline V gene. This CDR3 contains 16 residues. The CDR3 sequence is CASSPRTGTYTYGYTF. In DNA form, the CDR3 reads TGTGCCAGCAGCCCCCGGACAGGGACCTATACGTATGGCTACACCTTC.

The chain links TRBV14 to TRBJ1-5; maybe TRBD1 (5 bases). The germline V and J ends were trimmed by 8 bases and 5 bases, with 13 bases remaining between them. Per germline, CDR1 SGHDN and CDR2 FVKESK. The CDR3 loop spans 13 amino acids. CDR3 loop: CASARGTYQPQHF. CDR3 DNA: TGTGCCAGCGCACGGGGGACTTATCAGCCCCAGCATTTT. The full variable domain, with the rest looked up from reference TRBV14 and TRBJ1-5, is EAGVTQFPSHSVIEKGQTVTLRCDPISGHDNLYWYRRVMGKEIKFLLHFVKESKQDESGMPNNRFLAERTGGTYSTLKVQPAELEDSGVYFCASARGTYQPQHFGDGTRLSIL.

The CDR3 here is CASSLDRGSGELFF. DNA for the CDR3: TGTGCCAGCAGCTTGGACAGGGGATCCGGGGAGCTGTTTTTT. This sequence joins TRBV11-3 and TRBJ2-2; 9 positions agree with TRBD1. The CDR3 is 14 residues long. The germline V gene has CDR1 SGHNT and CDR2 YENEEA. The V and J ends lost 3 bases and 6 bases, in that order; junction bases with no gene match: 2.

The chain carries TRBV5-6 and TRBJ1-6, with TRBD1 identical over 9 bases. Unmatched junction bases numbered 7, after V lost 0 bases and J lost 9 bases. The CDR3 sequence is 16 residues long. The V gene's germline CDR1 is SGHDT and CDR2 YYEEEE. The CDR3 sequence is CASSLGDRGYGSPLHF. The CDR3 region has the DNA TGTGCCAGCAGCTTGGGAGACAGGGGGTACGGTTCACCCCTCCACTTT.

This chain joins TRBV15 and TRBJ2-1, with 11 bases fitting TRBD2. This CDR3 spans 15 amino acids. V lost 6 bases to trimming and J lost 6 bases; unmatched junction nucleotides: 7. Germline-derived CDR1 and CDR2 are LNHNV and YYDKDF (reference sequence). DNA of the CDR3: TGTGCCACCAGTTCCGGGACTAGCGGATTCAATGAGCAGTTCTTC. Protein product: CATSSGTSGFNEQFF.

The rearrangement links TRBV7-2 to TRBJ2-5, with D perhaps matching TRBD1 (5 bases). Germline CDR1 is SGHTA and CDR2 is FQGNSA. There are 14 residues in the CDR3. Trimming cost V 3 bases and J 2 bases, with 10 bases left between them. The DNA for the CDR3 is TGTGCCAGCAGCTTTAGGGCAGGGCAAGAGACCCAGTACTTC. It encodes CASSFRAGQETQYF.

The V and J genes are TRBV6-5 and TRBJ2-1; TRBD2 matches at 9 bases. Unmatched junction bases numbered 12, after V lost 7 bases and J lost 8 bases. The CDR3 sequence is 15 residues long. CDR1 is MNHEY, CDR2 SVGAGI, per germline. The CDR3 protein is CASKSSGDPGDEQFF. CDR3 DNA sequence: TGTGCCAGCAAATCTAGCGGGGACCCTGGGGATGAGCAGTTCTTC.

This chain connects TRBV21-1 to TRBJ2-7; the table's TRBD1 call for D was not verified on the DNA. TRBV21-1 is designated a pseudogene. This CDR3 region has 18 residues. The CDR3 loop is CASSKDVPQGTRPYEQYV. The DNA of the CDR3 is TGTGCCAGCAGCAAAGATGTCCCACAGGGGACACGACCCTACGAGCAGTACGTC.

The CDR3, as DNA: TGTGCCAGCAGCTTACAGGGATCACCCCTCCACTTT. Protein sequence: CASSLQGSPLHF. J is TRBJ1-6 and V is TRBV7-9, with D tentatively TRBD1 (5 bases). CDR1 SEHNR and CDR2 FQNEAQ come from the germline V gene (reference sequence). Trimming took 2 bases from V and 10 from J, leaving 6 bases between them. This CDR3 spans 12 amino acids.

This rearrangement joins TRBV6-4 to TRBJ1-2; the match to TRBD1 covers 8 bases. The CDR3 contains 15 residues. V lost 0 bases, J lost 3 bases, and 3 bases stayed unmatched. The V gene's germline CDR1 is MRHNA and CDR2 SNTAGT. The CDR3 loop is CASSDSPTGDYGYTF. The CDR3 nucleotides read TGTGCCAGCAGTGACTCACCGACAGGGGACTATGGCTACACCTTC.

The J gene is TRBJ1-3, the V gene TRBV6-2 or TRBV6-3; a possible D gene is TRBD1 (6 bases). Germline V gives CDR1 MNHEY, CDR2 SVGEGT. The CDR3 runs 18 residues. V lost 0 bases and J lost 0, with 15 bases in between. Here the CDR3 DNA reads TGTGCCAGCAGTTACTCCACAGGGCCGTCGTTCTCTGGAAACACCATATATTTT. Translating gives CASSYSTGPSFSGNTIYF.

The chain couples TRBV6-5 to TRBJ2-7; 10 positions match TRBD1. The CDR3 sequence is 16 residues long. Trimming removed 2 bases from V and 3 bases from J; junction bases left unmatched: 7. The germline V gene encodes CDR1 MNHEY and CDR2 SVGAGI. The chain's CDR3 is CASSYGPGQGVYEQYF. DNA of the CDR3: TGTGCCAGCAGTTACGGCCCCGGACAGGGGGTCTACGAGCAGTACTTC.

This chain joins TRBV5-6 and TRBJ1-2; 7 bases fit TRBD1. This CDR3 region has 15 residues. J lost 3 bases, V lost 4 bases, and 9 bases had no gene match. The germline V gene has CDR1 SGHDT and CDR2 YYEEEE. CDR3 bases: TGTGCCAGCAGCCCAGTCACAGGGGCGCACTATGGCTACACCTTC. Translating gives CASSPVTGAHYGYTF.

The chain joins TRBV21-1 to TRBJ1-5; the table's D call, TRBD1, has no DNA check behind it. TRBV21-1 is a known pseudogene. The CDR3 contains 17 residues. For the CDR3, the DNA is TGTGCCAGCAGCAAAAGCCCCTCTGGACAGAGCAATCAGCCCCAGCATTTT. Protein product: CASSKSPSGQSNQPQHF.

V usage is TRBV5-6 and J usage is TRBJ1-6; 8 bases agree with TRBD1. Trimming at V came to 5 bases and at J to 3 bases, leaving 7 bases not matched to a gene. CDR1 is SGHDT, CDR2 YYEEEE, per germline. The CDR3 covers 16 residues. The CDR3 DNA reads TGTGCCAGCAGGTCCGGGACAGGAGTCTATAATTCACCCCTCCACTTT. It is translated as CASRSGTGVYNSPLHF.

J is TRBJ1-2 and V is TRBV28; D call uncertain. Deletions cut 1 base from V and 7 bases from J, with 13 bases between. Germline V lookup: CDR1 MDHEN, CDR2 SYDVKM. CDR3 size: 14 residues. CDR3 in DNA: TGTGCCAGCAGTTTATCCCCCTCTCCGGGTGGCTACACCTTC. The encoded protein is CASSLSPSPGGYTF.

This clone was picked up a small number of times. CDR3 coding DNA: TGTGCCAGCAGTGAACGTCGACAGGGATTCACAGATACGCAGTATTTT. Its protein is CASSERRQGFTDTQYF. V usage is TRBV6-1 and J usage is TRBJ2-3, with 7 bases aligning to TRBD1. The germline gives CDR1 MNHNS, CDR2 SASEGT. This CDR3 region has 16 residues. V lost 2 bases, J lost 2 bases, and 7 bases stayed unmatched.

J is TRBJ1-4 and V is TRBV2; D remains ambiguous. Germline V lookup: CDR1 SNHLY, CDR2 FYNNEI. The CDR3 runs to 16 residues. Trimming pared 7 bases from V and 0 bases from J, leaving 15 bases between. The DNA for the CDR3 is TGTGCCAGCACCTCACTCGAGGTTGCAACTAATGAAAAACTGTTTTTT. Amino acids: CASTSLEVATNEKLFF.

This chain joins TRBV5-6 and TRBJ1-5, with D possibly TRBD1 on 6 matching bases. CDR1 is SGHDT, CDR2 YYEEEE, per germline. The CDR3 is made up of 15 amino acids. V was cut by 4 bases and J by 1 base, with 12 bases left in between. CDR3 loop: CASSKGHPSNQPQHF. The DNA for the CDR3 is TGTGCCAGCAGCAAGGGACACCCAAGCAATCAGCCCCAGCATTTT.